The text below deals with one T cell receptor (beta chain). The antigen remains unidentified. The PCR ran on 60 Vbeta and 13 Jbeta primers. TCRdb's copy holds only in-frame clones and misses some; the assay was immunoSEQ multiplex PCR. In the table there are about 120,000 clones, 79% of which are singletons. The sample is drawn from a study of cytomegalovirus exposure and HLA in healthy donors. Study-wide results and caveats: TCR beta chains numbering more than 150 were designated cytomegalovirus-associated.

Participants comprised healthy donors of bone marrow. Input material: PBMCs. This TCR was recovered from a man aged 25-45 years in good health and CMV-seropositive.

This chain's CDR3 is CSTGPSLWDRGNEQYF. For the CDR3, the DNA is TGTTCCACCGGACCCTCTCTTTGGGACAGGGGCAACGAGCAGTACTTC. V is TRBV7-9 and J is TRBJ2-7; 10 nucleotides match TRBD1. From germline, CDR1 is SEHNR and CDR2 FQNEAQ (reference sequence). The CDR3 consists of 16 residues.